The 14 T cell receptor beta chains in this list originate from one sample, sequenced in a study of blood T cell repertoires in COVID-19. The protocol was immunoSEQ multiplex PCR, while the TCRdb copy is restricted to in-frame clones and leaves out a portion. The sample has roughly 110,000 clones, about 80% seen once. The sample taken for sequencing was peripheral blood. The receptors were gathered from a man aged 65-85 years with acute or convalescent COVID-19.

The chain couples TRBV5-8 to TRBJ2-3; TRBD2 matches 12 bases. Trimming took 3 bases from V and 6 from J; bases not matched to a gene: 8. This CDR3 comprises 16 residues. CDR1 and CDR2 from the germline V gene are SGHTS and YDEGEE. The CDR3 is CASSWPSGGAVDTQYF. As DNA, the CDR3 is TGTGCCAGCAGCTGGCCTAGCGGGGGGGCAGTCGATACGCAGTATTTT.

This chain uses TRBV5-6 with TRBJ2-2, with 7 bases matching TRBD1. CDR1 is SGHDT, CDR2 YYEEEE, per germline. J lost 1 base, V lost 0 bases, and 9 bases had no gene match. CDR3 length: 18 residues. The CDR3 region is CASSLVTAPGGNTGELFF. The CDR3 DNA sequence: TGTGCCAGCAGCTTGGTTACAGCCCCAGGGGGGAACACCGGGGAGCTGTTTTTT.

This rearrangement joins TRBV27 to TRBJ1-2; TRBD1 matches 7 bases. The V segment lost 5 bases and the J segment 8 bases; nucleotides outside the gene matches: 14. Germline V gene sequence: CDR1 MNHEY, CDR2 SMNVEV (reference sequence). CDR3 length equals 15 residues. CDR3 nucleotide sequence: TGTGCCAGCAGTCTCGTTGGGGCAGGGGGTCCAGGCTACACCTTC. Protein: CASSLVGAGGPGYTF.

V is TRBV9 and J is TRBJ1-1; 7 bases agree with TRBD1. This CDR3 spans 16 amino acids. Germline V lookup: CDR1 SGDLS, CDR2 YYNGEE. Trimming at V came to 0 bases and at J to 5 bases, leaving 10 bases not matched to a gene. CDR3 residues: CASSVGTGPLGTEAFF. CDR3 sequence (DNA): TGTGCCAGCAGCGTAGGGACAGGCCCTCTAGGAACTGAAGCTTTCTTT.

This clone was observed once. The chain recombines TRBV12-3 or TRBV12-4 with TRBJ1-2, with 7 nucleotides matching TRBD1. Trimming cost V 6 bases and J 3 bases; bases outside gene matches: 4. The CDR3 contains 13 residues. The CDR3 nucleotides read TGTGCCAGCAGCCTGGACAGGTACTATGGCTACACCTTC. Translating gives CASSLDRYYGYTF.

The chain joins TRBV15 to TRBJ2-1, with 8 positions matching TRBD2. Germline CDR1 reads LNHNV; CDR2 reads YYDKDF (reference sequence). The CDR3 length is 16 residues. The V gene end was trimmed by 3 bases and the J gene end by 6 bases; junction bases not matched to a gene: 10. The CDR3 nucleotides read TGTGCCACCAGCAGGAGAGGCGGGGGGAGGGGCAATGAGCAGTTCTTC. Translated: CATSRRGGGRGNEQFF.

V gene TRBV18 combines with J gene TRBJ1-3, with D possibly TRBD1 on 5 matching bases. Germline V gene lookup returns CDR1 KGHSH and CDR2 LQKENI. The CDR3 totals 17 residues. Trimming stripped 2 bases from V and 2 bases from J, with 16 bases between. The CDR3 DNA sequence: TGTGCCAGCTCACCAATGCAAGGCAGGGCCACTGGAAACACCATATATTTT. Protein product: CASSPMQGRATGNTIYF.

The chain uses TRBV6-5 and TRBJ1-2; TRBD1 agrees at 10 bases. With V trimmed by 6 bases and J by 4 bases, 5 bases remained unmatched. The germline gives CDR1 MNHEY, CDR2 SVGAGI. This CDR3 region has 14 residues. Here the CDR3 reads CASRRGQGGYGYTF. The CDR3 nucleotides are TGTGCCAGCAGACGAGGACAGGGGGGCTATGGCTACACCTTC.

The gene calls are TRBV3-1 (or the pseudogene TRBV3-2) and TRBJ2-5; maybe TRBD1 (5 bases). The germline CDR1 and CDR2 sequences are LGHDT and YNNKEL (reference sequence). Trimming stripped 6 bases from V and 6 bases from J, with 14 bases between. This CDR3 has 13 amino acids. The CDR3 is CASSRRGSQTQYF. In DNA form, the CDR3 reads TGTGCCAGCAGTCGAAGGGGCAGCCAGACCCAGTACTTC.

The rearrangement uses TRBV9 and TRBJ2-3, with D possibly being TRBD2 (6 bases). Germline CDR1 is SGDLS and CDR2 is YYNGEE. This CDR3 has 15 amino acids. V was pared by 0 bases and J by 0 bases, with 8 bases between. CDR3 DNA sequence: TGTGCCAGCAGCGTAGTGCGGGGTAGCACAGATACGCAGTATTTT. Translated: CASSVVRGSTDTQYF.

The V and J genes are TRBV18 and TRBJ2-2; D unclear. Per germline, CDR1 KGHSH and CDR2 LQKENI. The V end lost 3 bases, the J end lost 7 bases, and 15 bases lay between the germline ends. The CDR3 is 15 amino acids. CDR3 loop: CASSPVTPNGGELFF. The CDR3 DNA is TGTGCCAGCTCACCGGTGACACCCAATGGCGGGGAGCTGTTTTTT. The entire variable domain, with the rest obtained from reference TRBV18 and TRBJ2-2, is as follows: NAGVMQNPRHLVRRRGQEARLRCSPMKGHSHVYWYRQLPEEGLKFMVYLQKENIIDESGMPKERFSAEFPKEGPSILRIQQVVRGDSAAYFCASSPVTPNGGELFFGEGSRLTVL.

The CDR3 coding sequence is TGTGCCAGCAGCCGGACTAGCGGGGTTCCCTACGAGCAGTACTTC. Residues: CASSRTSGVPYEQYF. The V gene is TRBV3-1 (or the pseudogene TRBV3-2), the J gene TRBJ2-7, with 12 bases that match TRBD2. Germline CDR1 LGHDT, CDR2 YNNKEL (reference sequence). The CDR3 length is 15 residues. Trimming removed 4 bases from V and 2 bases from J; junction bases left unmatched: 3.

This chain uses TRBV6-2 or TRBV6-3 with TRBJ2-7; 9 bases are a match to TRBD1. CDR1 is MNHEY and CDR2 is SVGEGT in the germline V gene. The V segment lost 6 bases and the J segment 1 base; nucleotides outside the gene matches: 4. The CDR3 has 14 amino acids. The CDR3 region is CASSPGQGSYEQYF. The CDR3 bases are TGTGCCAGCAGCCCGGGACAGGGATCCTACGAGCAGTACTTC.

This clone has just one count. The rearrangement links TRBV5-1 to TRBJ1-1; 11 bases line up with TRBD1. J lost 3 bases, V lost 4 bases, and 8 bases had no gene match. The CDR3 extends over 16 amino acids. CDR1 and CDR2 (germline): SGHRS, YFSETQ. This CDR3 reads CASSIGTGGLDTEAFF. The CDR3 nucleotides read TGCGCCAGCAGCATCGGGACAGGGGGTTTGGACACTGAAGCTTTCTTT.